This T cell receptor (beta chain) was documented in a study of technical replicates of blood from a few donors. Profiling relied on immunoSEQ multiplex PCR, and the TCRdb table lists in-frame clones only, not all of them. The sample has about 76,000 clones, about 96% seen once. Germline V gene lookup returns CDR1 SEHNR and CDR2 FQNEAQ (reference sequence). The CDR3 is 14 residues long. V dropped 10 bases and J dropped 4; count of bases not matched to a gene: 4. This TCR was recovered from a human donor in good health. The specimen sequenced was T cells isolated from PBMCs. V gene TRBV7-9 combines with J gene TRBJ2-2, with 12 bases lining up with TRBD2. The CDR3 reads CATGLAGRTGELFF. CDR3 DNA: TGTGCCACCGGACTAGCGGGGCGCACCGGGGAGCTGTTTTTT.